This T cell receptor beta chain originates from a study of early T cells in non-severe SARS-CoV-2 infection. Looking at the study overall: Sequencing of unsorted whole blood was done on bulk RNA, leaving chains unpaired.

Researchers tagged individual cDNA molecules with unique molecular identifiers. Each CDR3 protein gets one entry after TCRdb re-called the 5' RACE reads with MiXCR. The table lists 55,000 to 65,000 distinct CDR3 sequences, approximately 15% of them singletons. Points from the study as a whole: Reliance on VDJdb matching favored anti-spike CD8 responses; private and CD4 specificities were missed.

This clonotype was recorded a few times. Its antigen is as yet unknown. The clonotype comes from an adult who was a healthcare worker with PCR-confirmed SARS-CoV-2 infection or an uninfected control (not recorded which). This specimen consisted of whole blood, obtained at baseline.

The CDR3 is CSALGGATRGYTF. DNA of the CDR3: TGCAGCGCTCTAGGGGGGGCCACGCGTGGCTACACCTTC. The chain has TRBV29-1 and TRBJ1-2; possible D gene TRBD1, 6 bases. Trimming left V 7 bases short and J 7 bases short, with 19 bases between. There are 13 residues in the CDR3. CDR1 is SQVTM and CDR2 is ANQGSEA in the germline V gene.